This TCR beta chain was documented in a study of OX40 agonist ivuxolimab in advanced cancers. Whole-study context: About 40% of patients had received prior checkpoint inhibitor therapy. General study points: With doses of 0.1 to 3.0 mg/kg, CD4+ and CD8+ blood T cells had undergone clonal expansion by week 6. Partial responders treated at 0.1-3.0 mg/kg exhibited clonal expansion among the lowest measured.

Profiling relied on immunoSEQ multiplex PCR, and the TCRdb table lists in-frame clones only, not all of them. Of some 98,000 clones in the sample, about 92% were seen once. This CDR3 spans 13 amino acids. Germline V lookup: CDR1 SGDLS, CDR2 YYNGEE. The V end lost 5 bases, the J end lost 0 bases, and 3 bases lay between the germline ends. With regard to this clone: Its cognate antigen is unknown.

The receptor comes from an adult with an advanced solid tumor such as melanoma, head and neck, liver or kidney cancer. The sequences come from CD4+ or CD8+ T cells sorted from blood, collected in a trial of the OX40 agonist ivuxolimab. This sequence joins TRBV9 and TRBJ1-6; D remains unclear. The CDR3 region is CASRSSYNSPLHF. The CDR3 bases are TGTGCCAGCAGAAGCTCCTATAATTCACCCCTCCACTTT.